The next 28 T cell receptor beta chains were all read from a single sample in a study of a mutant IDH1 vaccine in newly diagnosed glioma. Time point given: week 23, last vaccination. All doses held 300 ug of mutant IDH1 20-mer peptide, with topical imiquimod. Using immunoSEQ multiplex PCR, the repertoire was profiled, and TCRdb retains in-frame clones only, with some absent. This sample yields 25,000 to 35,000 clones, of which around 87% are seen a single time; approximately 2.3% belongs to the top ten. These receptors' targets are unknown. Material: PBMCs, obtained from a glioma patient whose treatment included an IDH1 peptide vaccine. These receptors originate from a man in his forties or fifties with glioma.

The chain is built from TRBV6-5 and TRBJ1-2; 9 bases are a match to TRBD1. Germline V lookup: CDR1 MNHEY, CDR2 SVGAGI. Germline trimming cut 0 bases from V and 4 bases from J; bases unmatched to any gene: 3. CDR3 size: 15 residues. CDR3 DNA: TGTGCCAGCAGTTACTCGATGGGACAGGGCTATGGCTACACCTTC. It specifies CASSYSMGQGYGYTF.

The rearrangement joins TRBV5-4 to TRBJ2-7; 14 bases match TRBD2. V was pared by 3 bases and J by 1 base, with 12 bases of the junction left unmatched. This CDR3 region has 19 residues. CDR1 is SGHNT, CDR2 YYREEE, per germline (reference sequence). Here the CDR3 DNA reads TGTGCCAGCAGCTCAGGATTGGGACTAGCGGGAGCGTGGTCCTACGAGCAGTACTTC. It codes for CASSSGLGLAGAWSYEQYF.

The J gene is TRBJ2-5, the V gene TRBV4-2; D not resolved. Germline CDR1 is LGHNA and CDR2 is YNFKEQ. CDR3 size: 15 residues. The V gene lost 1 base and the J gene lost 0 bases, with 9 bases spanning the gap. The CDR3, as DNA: TGTGCCAGCAGCCAAGTACCATCGTACCAAGAGACCCAGTACTTC. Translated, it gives CASSQVPSYQETQYF.

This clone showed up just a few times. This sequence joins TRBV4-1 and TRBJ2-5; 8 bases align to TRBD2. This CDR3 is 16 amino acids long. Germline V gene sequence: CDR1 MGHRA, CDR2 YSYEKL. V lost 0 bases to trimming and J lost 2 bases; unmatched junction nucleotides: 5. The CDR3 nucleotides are TGCGCCAGCAGCCAAGAGGAGCGGGGGACACAAGAGACCCAGTACTTC. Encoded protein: CASSQEERGTQETQYF.

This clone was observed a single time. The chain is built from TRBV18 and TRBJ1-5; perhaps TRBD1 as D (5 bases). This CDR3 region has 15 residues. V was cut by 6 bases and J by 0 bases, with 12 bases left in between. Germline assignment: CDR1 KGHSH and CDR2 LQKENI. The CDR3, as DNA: TGTGCCAGCTCGCCTACAGGATATAGCAATCAGCCCCAGCATTTT. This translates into CASSPTGYSNQPQHF.

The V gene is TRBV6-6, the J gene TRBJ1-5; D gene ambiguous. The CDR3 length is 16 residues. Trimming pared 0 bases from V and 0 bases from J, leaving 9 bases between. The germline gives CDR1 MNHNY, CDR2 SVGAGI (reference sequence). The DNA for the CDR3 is TGTGCCAGCAGTTACTCTGCCAGCTTTAGCAATCAGCCCCAGCATTTT. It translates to CASSYSASFSNQPQHF.

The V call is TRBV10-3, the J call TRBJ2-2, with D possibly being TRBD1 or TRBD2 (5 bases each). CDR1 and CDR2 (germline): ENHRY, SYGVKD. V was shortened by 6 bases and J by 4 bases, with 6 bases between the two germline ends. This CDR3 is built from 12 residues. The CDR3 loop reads CAIRGVTGELFF. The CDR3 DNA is TGTGCCATCAGGGGGGTCACCGGGGAGCTGTTTTTT.

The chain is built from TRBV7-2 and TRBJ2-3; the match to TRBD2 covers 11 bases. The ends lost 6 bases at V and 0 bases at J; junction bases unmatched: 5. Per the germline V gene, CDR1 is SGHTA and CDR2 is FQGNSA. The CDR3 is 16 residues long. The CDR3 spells CASSYRLAGSTDTQYF. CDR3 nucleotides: TGTGCCAGCAGTTACCGACTAGCGGGAAGCACAGATACGCAGTATTTT.

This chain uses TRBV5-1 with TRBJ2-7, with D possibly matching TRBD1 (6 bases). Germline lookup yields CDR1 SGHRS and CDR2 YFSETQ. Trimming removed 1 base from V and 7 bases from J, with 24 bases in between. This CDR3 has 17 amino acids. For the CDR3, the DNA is TGCGCCAGCAGCTTGACCGGGACATCGCCCCTTGAGCGGGAGCAGTACTTC. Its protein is CASSLTGTSPLEREQYF.

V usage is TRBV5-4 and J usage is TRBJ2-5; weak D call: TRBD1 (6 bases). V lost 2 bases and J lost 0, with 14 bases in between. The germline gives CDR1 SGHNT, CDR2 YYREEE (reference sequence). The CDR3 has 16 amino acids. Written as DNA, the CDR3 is TGTGCCAGCAGCTTACCAGGGCAGGGGAACCAAGAGACCCAGTACTTC. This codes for CASSLPGQGNQETQYF.

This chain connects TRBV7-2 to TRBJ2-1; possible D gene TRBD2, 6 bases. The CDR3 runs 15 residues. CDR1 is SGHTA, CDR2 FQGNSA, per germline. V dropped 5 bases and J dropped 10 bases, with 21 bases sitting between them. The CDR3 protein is CASSRSGDSSWEQFF. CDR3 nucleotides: TGTGCCAGCAGCCGATCCGGGGACTCCTCCTGGGAGCAGTTCTTC.

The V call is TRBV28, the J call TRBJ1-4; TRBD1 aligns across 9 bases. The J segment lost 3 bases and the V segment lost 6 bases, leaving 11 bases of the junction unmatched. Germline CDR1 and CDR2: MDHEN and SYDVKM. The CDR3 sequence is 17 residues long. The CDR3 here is CASSPRGTGPANEKLFF. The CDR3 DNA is TGTGCCAGCAGCCCAAGGGGGACAGGGCCGGCTAATGAAAAACTGTTTTTT.

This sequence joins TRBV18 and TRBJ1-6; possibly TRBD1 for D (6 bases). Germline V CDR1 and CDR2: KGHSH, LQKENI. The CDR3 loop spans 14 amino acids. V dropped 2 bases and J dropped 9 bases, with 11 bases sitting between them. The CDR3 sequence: CASSPGSGVSPLHF. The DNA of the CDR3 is TGTGCCAGCTCACCAGGGTCAGGGGTTTCACCCCTCCACTTT. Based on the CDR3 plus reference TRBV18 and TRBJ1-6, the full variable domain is NAGVMQNPRHLVRRRGQEARLRCSPMKGHSHVYWYRQLPEEGLKFMVYLQKENIIDESGMPKERFSAEFPKEGPSILRIQQVVRGDSAAYFCASSPGSGVSPLHFGNGTRLTVT.

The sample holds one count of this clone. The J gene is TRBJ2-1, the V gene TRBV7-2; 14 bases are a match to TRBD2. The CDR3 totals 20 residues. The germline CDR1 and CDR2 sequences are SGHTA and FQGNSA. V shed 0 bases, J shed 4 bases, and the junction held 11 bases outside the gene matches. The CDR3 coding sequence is TGTGCCAGCAGCTTAGCGGGACTAGCGGGAGTAGGTCGACGTTACAATGAGCAGTTCTTC. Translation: CASSLAGLAGVGRRYNEQFF. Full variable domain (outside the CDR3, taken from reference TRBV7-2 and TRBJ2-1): GAGVSQSPSNKVTEKGKDVELRCDPISGHTALYWYRQSLGQGLEFLIYFQGNSAPDKSGLPSDRFSAERTGGSVSTLTIQRTQQEDSAVYLCASSLAGLAGVGRRYNEQFFGPGTRLTVL.

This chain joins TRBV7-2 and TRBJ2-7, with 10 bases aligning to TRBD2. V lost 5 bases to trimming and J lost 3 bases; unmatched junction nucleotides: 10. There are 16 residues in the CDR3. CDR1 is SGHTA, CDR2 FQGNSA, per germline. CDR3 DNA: TGTGCCAGCAGCCTATCATTAGCGGGGGGACGCTACGAGCAGTACTTC. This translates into CASSLSLAGGRYEQYF.

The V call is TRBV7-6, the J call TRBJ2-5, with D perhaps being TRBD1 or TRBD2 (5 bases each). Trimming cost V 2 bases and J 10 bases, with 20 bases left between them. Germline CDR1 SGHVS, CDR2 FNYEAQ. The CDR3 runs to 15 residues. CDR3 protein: CASSLLGTPLDNQYF. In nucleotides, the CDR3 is TGTGCCAGCAGCTTACTCGGGACCCCTCTGGATAACCAGTACTTC.

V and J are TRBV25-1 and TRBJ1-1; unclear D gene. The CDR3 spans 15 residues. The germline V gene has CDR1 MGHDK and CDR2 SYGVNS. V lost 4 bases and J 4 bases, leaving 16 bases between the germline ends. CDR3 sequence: CASSGKTYPGTEAFF. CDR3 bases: TGTGCCAGCAGTGGAAAGACCTACCCAGGCACTGAAGCTTTCTTT.

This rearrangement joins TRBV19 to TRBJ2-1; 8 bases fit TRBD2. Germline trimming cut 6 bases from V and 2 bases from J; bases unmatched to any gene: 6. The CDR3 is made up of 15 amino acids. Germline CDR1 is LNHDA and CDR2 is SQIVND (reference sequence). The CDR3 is CASREVAGTYNEQFF. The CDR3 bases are TGTGCCAGTAGGGAAGTAGCGGGGACCTACAATGAGCAGTTCTTC.

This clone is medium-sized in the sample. The CDR3 bases are TGCGCCATCGCCGGGACTGCCTACTCCTACGAGCAGTACGTC. It codes for CAIAGTAYSYEQYV. J is TRBJ2-7 and V is TRBV10-1, with D possibly TRBD2 on 6 matching bases. Trimming took 10 bases from V and 0 from J, leaving 16 bases between them. This CDR3 contains 14 residues. Germline V gives CDR1 WNHNN, CDR2 SYGVQD (reference sequence).

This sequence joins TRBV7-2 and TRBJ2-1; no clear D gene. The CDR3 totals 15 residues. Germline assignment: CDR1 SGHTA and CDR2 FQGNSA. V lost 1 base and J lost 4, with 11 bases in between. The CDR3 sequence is CASSLGPGRYNEQFF. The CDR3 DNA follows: TGTGCCAGCAGCTTAGGGCCAGGACGGTACAATGAGCAGTTCTTC.

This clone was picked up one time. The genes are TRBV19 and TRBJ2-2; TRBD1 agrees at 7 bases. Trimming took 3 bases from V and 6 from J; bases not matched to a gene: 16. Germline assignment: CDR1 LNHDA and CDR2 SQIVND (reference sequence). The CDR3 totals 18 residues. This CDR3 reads CASSMKGEQTGKAGELFF. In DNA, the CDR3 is TGTGCCAGTAGTATGAAGGGGGAGCAGACAGGGAAGGCCGGGGAGCTGTTTTTT.

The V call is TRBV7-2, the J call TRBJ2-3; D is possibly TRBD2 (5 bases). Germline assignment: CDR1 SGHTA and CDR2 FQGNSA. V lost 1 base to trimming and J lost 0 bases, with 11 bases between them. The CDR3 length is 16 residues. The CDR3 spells CASSLVSDASTDTQYF. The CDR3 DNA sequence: TGTGCCAGCAGCTTAGTTAGCGATGCTAGCACAGATACGCAGTATTTT.

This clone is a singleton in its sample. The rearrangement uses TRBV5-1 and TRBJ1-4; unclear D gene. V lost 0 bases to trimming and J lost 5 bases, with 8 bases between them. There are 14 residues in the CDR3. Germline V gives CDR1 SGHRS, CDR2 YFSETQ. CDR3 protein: CASSLVGSNEKLFF. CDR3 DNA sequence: TGCGCCAGCAGCTTGGTGGGATCGAATGAAAAACTGTTTTTT.

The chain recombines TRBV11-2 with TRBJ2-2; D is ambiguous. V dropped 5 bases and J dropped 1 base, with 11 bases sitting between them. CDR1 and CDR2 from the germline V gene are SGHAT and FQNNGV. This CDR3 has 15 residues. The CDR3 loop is CASSLLLQNTGELFF. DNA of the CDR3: TGTGCCAGCAGCCTTCTCCTACAGAACACCGGGGAGCTGTTTTTT.

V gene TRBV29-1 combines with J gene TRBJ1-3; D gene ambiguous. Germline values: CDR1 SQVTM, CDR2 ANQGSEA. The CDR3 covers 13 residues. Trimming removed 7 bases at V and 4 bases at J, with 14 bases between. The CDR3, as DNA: TGCAGCGCCCTAGCATGGGCGGGAAACACCATATATTTT. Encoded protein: CSALAWAGNTIYF.

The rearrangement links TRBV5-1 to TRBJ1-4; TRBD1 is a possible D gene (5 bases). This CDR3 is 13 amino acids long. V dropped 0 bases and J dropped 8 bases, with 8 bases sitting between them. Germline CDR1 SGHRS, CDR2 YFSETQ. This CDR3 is CASSLDGAEKLFF. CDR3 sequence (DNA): TGCGCCAGCAGCTTGGACGGGGCCGAAAAACTGTTTTTT.

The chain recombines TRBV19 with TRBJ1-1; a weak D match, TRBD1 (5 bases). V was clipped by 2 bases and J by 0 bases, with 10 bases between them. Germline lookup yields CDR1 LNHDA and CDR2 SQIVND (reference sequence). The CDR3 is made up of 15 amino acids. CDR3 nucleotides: TGTGCCAGTAGTATAACCGGGGGTATGAACACTGAAGCTTTCTTT. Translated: CASSITGGMNTEAFF.

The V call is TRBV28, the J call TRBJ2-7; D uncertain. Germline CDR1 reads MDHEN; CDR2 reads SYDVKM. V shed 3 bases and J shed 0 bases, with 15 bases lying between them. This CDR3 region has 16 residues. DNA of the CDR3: TGTGCCAGCAGTTTTGACAAACTGGCGCTCTCCTACGAGCAGTACTTC. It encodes CASSFDKLALSYEQYF.